Listed here are 2 T cell receptor beta chains from one sample, sequenced in a study of shared clonotypes between healthy human individuals. The method was immunoSEQ multiplex PCR; TCRdb's version includes in-frame clones alone and lacks a portion of them. The sample lists almost 750,000 clones, roughly 72% seen once, with approximately 1.7% in the top ten. The sequenced sample was memory CD4+ T cells sorted from blood. The sample's subset: CD45RA-negative fraction. The receptors come from a woman in her 30s in good health.

This clone came up many times. This chain connects TRBV7-8 to TRBJ2-5, with a possible D match to TRBD2 (6 bases). V lost 3 bases and J 2 bases, leaving 10 bases between the germline ends. This CDR3 has 14 residues. Germline CDR1 reads SGHVS; CDR2 reads FQNEAQ. This CDR3 is CASSLRREQETQYF. The CDR3 DNA follows: TGTGCCAGCAGCTTGCGGAGGGAGCAAGAGACCCAGTACTTC.

This clone was detected only once. This chain links TRBV28 with TRBJ2-7; TRBD1 matches 7 bases. The CDR3 covers 13 residues. The V segment lost 8 bases and the J segment 7 bases; nucleotides outside the gene matches: 11. Germline V gives CDR1 MDHEN, CDR2 SYDVKM. The CDR3 DNA reads TGTGCCAGCCACCAAGGGGGCACAAGGGAGCAGTACTTC. Translated, it gives CASHQGGTREQYF.